These 14 T cell receptor beta chains share one sample of origin, sequenced in a study of T cell repertoires in cytomegalovirus infection. TCRdb itself ran the reads through MiXCR, one entry per CDR3 protein. The table records 380,000 or so distinct CDR3 sequences, just under 35% of them present only once. For these TCRs, the target antigens are not known. The sample here was cultured PBMCs, taken from culture after CMV antigen stimulation. These receptors were collected from a human donor in good health (CMV status not recorded). Some clones in this sample may be carry-over from other donors' samples.

The V and J genes are TRBV20-1 and TRBJ2-3; D may be TRBD1 (5 bases). The germline gives CDR1 DFQATT, CDR2 SNEGSKA (reference sequence). The length of the CDR3 is 16 residues. V lost 0 bases to trimming and J lost 5 bases, with 18 bases between them. CDR3 nucleotides: TGCAGTGCTAGAGATCCCGACAGTGGCTACCAAGATACGCAGTATTTT. Amino acid sequence: CSARDPDSGYQDTQYF.

Of note for this clonotype: Possible read error: a much larger clone is one base away. This rearrangement joins TRBV5-1 to TRBJ2-2; possible D gene TRBD2, 5 bases. V lost 0 bases and J lost 1, with 13 bases in between. The length of the CDR3 is 17 residues. Germline V gives CDR1 SGHRS, CDR2 YFSETQ. DNA of the CDR3: TGCGCCAGCAGCTTGGTCGGGATGGCGAAGAACACCGGGGAGCTGTTTTTT. Translated: CASSLVGMAKNTGELFF. Full variable domain (rest looked up from reference TRBV5-1 and TRBJ2-2): KAGVTQTPRYLIKTRGQQVTLSCSPISGHRSVSWYQQTPGQGLQFLFEYFSETQRNKGNFPGRFSGRQFSNSRSEMNVSTLELGDSALYLCASSLVGMAKNTGELFFGEGSRLTVL.

The sample holds a few counts of this clonotype. The V and J genes are TRBV7-6 and TRBJ2-2, with D perhaps TRBD1 or TRBD2 (5 bases each). This CDR3 is 14 amino acids long. The V and J ends lost 4 bases and 10 bases respectively, with 16 bases between them. Germline-derived CDR1 and CDR2 are SGHVS and FNYEAQ. The chain's CDR3 is CASSYGTTTEELFF. As DNA, the CDR3 is TGTGCCAGCAGCTATGGGACCACAACTGAGGAGCTGTTTTTT. Using reference TRBV7-6 and TRBJ2-2 for the parts outside the CDR3, the full variable domain is GAGVSQSPRYKVTKRGQDVALRCDPISGHVSLYWYRQALGQGPEFLTYFNYEAQQDKSGLPNDRFSAERPEGSISTLTIQRTEQRDSAMYRCASSYGTTTEELFFGEGSRLTVL.

This chain uses TRBV4-3 with TRBJ2-1; 10 nucleotides agree with TRBD2. The J segment lost 7 bases and the V segment lost 1 base, leaving 10 bases of the junction unmatched. Germline V gene lookup returns CDR1 LGHNA and CDR2 YSLEER. The CDR3 has 17 residues. In DNA form, the CDR3 reads TGCGCCAGCAGCCAAGCGGCTACGAGCGGGAGGGGGAATGAGCAGTTCTTC. Residues: CASSQAATSGRGNEQFF.

This clonotype was counted a few times. The chain couples TRBV20-1 to TRBJ2-7; D assignment may be TRBD1 or TRBD2 (6 bases each). Germline V gives CDR1 DFQATT, CDR2 SNEGSKA (reference sequence). The CDR3 sequence is 14 residues long. V was shortened by 4 bases and J by 3 bases, with 16 bases between the two germline ends. CDR3 region: CSATEQGAGYEQYV. As DNA, the CDR3 is TGCAGTGCTACCGAACAGGGAGCGGGCTACGAGCAGTACGTC.

This clonotype occurred a few times. The rearrangement links TRBV7-2 to TRBJ2-1, with TRBD2 identical over 12 bases. Germline V gives CDR1 SGHTA, CDR2 FQGNSA. V gave up 5 bases and J gave up 7 bases; unmatched junction bases: 6. The CDR3 totals 15 residues. CDR3 in amino acids: CASSRTSGMGNEQFF. The CDR3 bases are TGTGCCAGCAGCCGGACTAGCGGGATGGGTAATGAGCAGTTCTTC.

J is TRBJ2-7 and V is TRBV7-2, with D hard to call. Deletions cut 1 base from V and 4 bases from J, with 8 bases between. Germline V gives CDR1 SGHTA, CDR2 FQGNSA. The CDR3 has 13 residues. The CDR3 DNA reads TGTGCCAGCAGCTTAGAAATGCAATACGAGCAGTACGTC. Its protein product is CASSLEMQYEQYV.

This chain uses TRBV4-1 with TRBJ2-1; 7 positions match TRBD2. Germline values: CDR1 MGHRA, CDR2 YSYEKL. The CDR3 sequence is 14 residues long. J was trimmed by 7 bases and V by 0 bases; bases with no gene match: 3. CDR3 sequence: CASSQEGGGNEQFF. CDR3 DNA sequence: TGCGCCAGCAGCCAAGAAGGCGGGGGAAATGAGCAGTTCTTC.

This CDR3 is CAIRATGNGNTIYF. The CDR3, as DNA: TGTGCCATCAGAGCTACAGGGAATGGAAACACCATATATTTT. V and J are TRBV10-3 and TRBJ1-3; weak D call: TRBD1 (6 bases). The CDR3 sequence is 14 residues long. The V gene lost 6 bases and the J gene lost 3 bases, with 12 bases spanning the gap. Germline assignment: CDR1 ENHRY and CDR2 SYGVKD.

In its sample, this clonotype was seen a few times. The CDR3 DNA reads as TGTGCCAGCAGCTTATACGGGAGGAGGGAGACCCAGTACTTC. The encoded protein is CASSLYGRRETQYF. The rearrangement joins TRBV7-2 to TRBJ2-5; 7 positions agree with TRBD2. This CDR3 is built from 14 residues. V lost 2 bases and J lost 5; bases outside the gene matches: 5. The germline V gene encodes CDR1 SGHTA and CDR2 FQGNSA.

This clonotype was counted at least ten times. V is TRBV7-2 and J is TRBJ2-7; 7 bases line up with TRBD1. This CDR3 spans 13 amino acids. After removal of 6 bases from V and 2 bases from J, the junction contained 4 bases not matched to a gene. Germline loops: CDR1 SGHTA, CDR2 FQGNSA. CDR3 in amino acids: CASSSQGAYEQYF. The CDR3 DNA follows: TGTGCCAGCAGTTCCCAGGGGGCCTACGAGCAGTACTTC.

This CDR3 reads CASSLGLAVDTGELFF. CDR3 sequence (DNA): TGTGCCAGCAGCTTAGGACTAGCGGTTGACACCGGGGAGCTGTTTTTT. This rearrangement joins TRBV7-2 to TRBJ2-2, with 9 bases identical to TRBD2. Unmatched junction bases numbered 3, after V lost 1 base and J lost 3 bases. Germline V gene data show CDR1 as SGHTA and CDR2 as FQGNSA. This CDR3 region has 16 residues. The entire variable domain, with the rest obtained from reference TRBV7-2 and TRBJ2-2, is as follows: GAGVSQSPSNKVTEKGKDVELRCDPISGHTALYWYRQSLGQGLEFLIYFQGNSAPDKSGLPSDRFSAERTGGSVSTLTIQRTQQEDSAVYLCASSLGLAVDTGELFFGEGSRLTVL.

This clonotype was picked up a small number of times. CDR3 DNA sequence: TGTGCCAGCAGTTTAGCGGGTTGGGCGAATGAGCAGTTCTTC. It yields the protein CASSLAGWANEQFF. This chain uses TRBV12-3 or TRBV12-4 with TRBJ2-1; D not certain. V shed 0 bases and J shed 7 bases, with 10 bases lying between them. This CDR3 is 14 amino acids long.

Only a few counts were recorded for this clonotype. This sequence joins TRBV7-2 and TRBJ2-3; a possible D gene is TRBD1 (5 bases). Germline CDR1 reads SGHTA; CDR2 reads FQGNSA. With 4 bases removed from V and 4 bases from J, the gap between germline ends came to 15 bases. CDR3 length: 15 residues. Here the CDR3 DNA reads TGTGCCAGCAGCTCGAACCCCAGCAGGGCAGATACGCAGTATTTT. It specifies CASSSNPSRADTQYF. Full variable domain (remainder filled in from reference TRBV7-2 and TRBJ2-3): GAGVSQSPSNKVTEKGKDVELRCDPISGHTALYWYRQSLGQGLEFLIYFQGNSAPDKSGLPSDRFSAERTGGSVSTLTIQRTQQEDSAVYLCASSSNPSRADTQYFGPGTRLTVL.